These 21 T cell receptor beta chains came from one sample sequenced in a study of shared clonotypes between healthy human individuals. Assay: immunoSEQ multiplex PCR; the TCRdb copy retains only in-frame clones and omits some. The table has 400,000 to 550,000 clones, 70% to 80% seen once; the top ten hold about an eighth. Sequencing was done on a sample of PBMCs. Source of these receptors: a woman aged 35 to 49 in good health. Some clones in this sample may be carry-over from other donors' samples.

This sequence joins TRBV10-2 and TRBJ2-2, with a tentative D call TRBD2 (5 bases). The CDR3 spans 17 residues. The V and J ends lost 0 bases and 1 base respectively, with 12 bases between them. The V gene's germline CDR1 is WSHSY and CDR2 SAAADI. The CDR3 sequence is CASSESRLAVNTGELFF. The CDR3 DNA reads TGCGCCAGCAGTGAGTCAAGGCTAGCTGTGAACACCGGGGAGCTGTTTTTT.

The genes are TRBV6-5 and TRBJ2-7, with D possibly matching TRBD1 (5 bases). Trimming took off 11 bases at V and 0 bases at J, with 14 bases between the two ends. The CDR3 contains 13 residues. The germline V gene encodes CDR1 MNHEY and CDR2 SVGAGI. The CDR3 spells CACQQGFSYEQYF. The CDR3 DNA follows: TGTGCCTGTCAGCAGGGATTCTCCTACGAGCAGTACTTC.

This clone was seen once. The chain recombines TRBV5-1 with TRBJ2-1; 11 bases are shared with TRBD2. Germline trimming cut 3 bases from V and 1 base from J; bases unmatched to any gene: 0. CDR1 and CDR2 (germline): SGHRS, YFSETQ. The CDR3 covers 15 residues. The CDR3 spells CASSSSGGSYNEQFF. CDR3 coding DNA: TGCGCCAGCAGCTCTAGCGGGGGGTCCTACAATGAGCAGTTCTTC.

Turning to this clone: A much larger clone is a single base away; this may be a read error. The chain couples TRBV30 to TRBJ1-5, with 9 nucleotides matching TRBD1. The CDR3 runs to 15 residues. Germline values: CDR1 GTSNPN, CDR2 SVGIG (reference sequence). CDR3 region: CAWSPLGQGNQPRHF. In nucleotides, the CDR3 is TGTGCCTGGAGCCCCTTGGGACAGGGCAATCAGCCCCGGCATTTT.

This chain links TRBV9 with TRBJ2-1; D gene unclear. Germline V CDR1 and CDR2: SGDLS, YYNGEE. V lost 4 bases and J lost 1, with 12 bases in between. CDR3 length: 15 residues. The CDR3 reads CASSSEAGSYNEQFF. The CDR3 region has the DNA TGTGCCAGCAGCTCCGAAGCCGGTTCCTACAATGAGCAGTTCTTC.

The chain carries TRBV5-4 and TRBJ2-6; 7 bases agree with TRBD2. This CDR3 region has 19 residues. V was pared by 1 base and J by 0 bases, with 10 bases of the junction left unmatched. Germline-derived CDR1 and CDR2 are SGHNT and YYREEE (reference sequence). In DNA, the CDR3 is TGTGCCAGCAGCTTGTGGGGCCTAGCGGACCTCTCTGGGGCCAACGTCCTGACTTTC. Translated: CASSLWGLADLSGANVLTF.

This chain joins TRBV6-1 and TRBJ1-4; possibly TRBD1 for D (5 bases). Germline CDR1 MNHNS, CDR2 SASEGT. Trimming removed 2 bases from V and 7 bases from J, with 14 bases in between. This CDR3 contains 15 residues. The CDR3 sequence is CASSERSGWGEKLFF. The CDR3 bases are TGTGCCAGCAGTGAAAGGTCAGGGTGGGGTGAAAAACTGTTTTTT.

This chain uses TRBV5-6 with TRBJ2-2; no firm D call. The CDR3 is made up of 15 amino acids. The V end lost 0 bases, the J end lost 6 bases, and 12 bases lay between the germline ends. Germline V gene sequence: CDR1 SGHDT, CDR2 YYEEEE. In nucleotides, the CDR3 is TGTGCCAGCAGCTTGGGGCTCCTGTCTGCCGGGGAGCTGTTTTTT. Protein: CASSLGLLSAGELFF. Full variable domain (remainder filled in from reference TRBV5-6 and TRBJ2-2): DAGVTQSPTHLIKTRGQQVTLRCSPKSGHDTVSWYQQALGQGPQFIFQYYEEEERQRGNFPDRFSGHQFPNYSSELNVNALLLGDSALYLCASSLGLLSAGELFFGEGSRLTVL.

The V and J genes are TRBV4-2 and TRBJ1-2, with TRBD1 matching 8 bases. The CDR3 covers 16 residues. The V gene's germline CDR1 is LGHNA and CDR2 YNFKEQ. With V trimmed by 1 base and J by 3 bases, 7 bases remained unmatched. Here the CDR3 DNA reads TGTGCCAGCAGCCAAGCCTCGGGGACAGGCGACTATGGCTACACCTTC. Its translation: CASSQASGTGDYGYTF.

This clone showed up just once. The gene calls are TRBV7-3 and TRBJ2-1; no clear D. From germline, CDR1 is SGHTA and CDR2 FQGTGA. V lost 0 bases and J lost 6, with 15 bases in between. This CDR3 region has 16 residues. The CDR3 coding sequence is TGTGCCAGCAGCTTAACGGGTGGCTTGATGGCCAATGAGCAGTTCTTC. As protein: CASSLTGGLMANEQFF.

This clone was counted between two and nine times. With a far larger clone one base away, a read error is the likely cause. The chain has TRBV6-6 and TRBJ2-2; D might be TRBD1 or TRBD2, each matching 5 bases. Germline V gives CDR1 MNHNY, CDR2 SVGAGI (reference sequence). There are 14 residues in the CDR3. Trimming stripped 6 bases from V and 3 bases from J, with 11 bases between. The CDR3 is CASRAGTDTGELFF. The CDR3 bases are TGTGCCAGCAGGGCAGGGACGGACACCGGGGAGCTGTTTTTT.

Many counts were recorded for this clone. V is TRBV7-2 and J is TRBJ1-1, with a weak D call TRBD1 (5 bases). This CDR3 has 14 amino acids. Per the germline V gene, CDR1 is SGHTA and CDR2 is FQGNSA. V was clipped by 2 bases and J by 11 bases, with 18 bases between them. The CDR3 DNA follows: TGTGCCAGCAGCTTATCCCATTTACAGGATTTGGCTTTCTTT. This translates into CASSLSHLQDLAFF.

The rearrangement joins TRBV7-9 to TRBJ1-1, with D hard to call. Between the trimmed V and J ends, which lost 1 base and 1 base, there was a span of 10 bases. In germline, CDR1 is SEHNR, CDR2 FQNEAQ (reference sequence). The CDR3 length is 15 residues. This CDR3 reads CASSLGLGGNTEAFF. The CDR3 coding sequence is TGTGCCAGCAGCTTAGGGTTAGGAGGGAACACTGAAGCTTTCTTT.

The gene calls are TRBV19 and TRBJ2-1, with D perhaps matching TRBD2 (6 bases). The CDR3 has 14 amino acids. With 7 bases removed from V and 8 bases from J, the gap between germline ends came to 18 bases. CDR1 is LNHDA and CDR2 is SQIVND in the germline V gene (reference sequence). This CDR3 is CASTHGYGSYEQFF. The CDR3 DNA follows: TGTGCCAGTACCCATGGGTACGGGAGCTATGAGCAGTTCTTC. The entire variable domain, with the rest obtained from reference TRBV19 and TRBJ2-1, is as follows: DGGITQSPKYLFRKEGQNVTLSCEQNLNHDAMYWYRQDPGQGLRLIYYSQIVNDFQKGDIAEGYSVSREKKESFPLTVTSAQKNPTAFYLCASTHGYGSYEQFFGPGTRLTVL.

The sample holds a few counts of this clone. This rearrangement joins TRBV4-1 to TRBJ1-1; no definite D call. The CDR3 consists of 16 residues. Trimming cost V 3 bases and J 1 base, with 15 bases left between them. The germline CDR1 and CDR2 sequences are MGHRA and YSYEKL. In DNA form, the CDR3 reads TGCGCCAGCAGCCACCTTCAACGAAGCCGGAACACTGAAGCTTTCTTT. Residues: CASSHLQRSRNTEAFF.

The CDR3 region has the DNA TGTGCCAGCAGTTACACCCGGAGGGGTGAGCAGTTCTTC. Its protein product is CASSYTRRGEQFF. V gene TRBV6-5 combines with J gene TRBJ2-1; perhaps TRBD2 as D (6 bases). Germline assignment: CDR1 MNHEY and CDR2 SVGAGI. This CDR3 is built from 13 residues. Trimming shortened V by 2 bases and J by 9 bases, and 11 bases separated the two germline ends.

The chain combines TRBV4-2 with TRBJ2-1; tentatively, D is TRBD2 (6 bases). V lost 3 bases and J 9 bases, leaving 18 bases between the germline ends. Per the germline V gene, CDR1 is LGHNA and CDR2 is YNFKEQ. CDR3 length: 15 amino acids. CDR3 sequence: CASSQGRDSFSEQFF. Here the CDR3 DNA reads TGTGCCAGCAGCCAGGGCCGGGACTCATTTAGTGAGCAGTTCTTC.

This chain's CDR3 is CASTNSGIAETQYF. The CDR3 nucleotides are TGTGCCAGCACTAACTCGGGAATTGCGGAGACCCAGTACTTC. The V gene is TRBV28, the J gene TRBJ2-5; D is perhaps TRBD2 (5 bases). The CDR3 consists of 14 residues. Trimming removed 7 bases from V and 5 bases from J, with 17 bases in between. Germline loops: CDR1 MDHEN, CDR2 SYDVKM.

CDR3 DNA: TGTGCCAGCAGCTTAGCTGGCAGGGCCCAAGAGACCCAGTACTTC. Encoded protein: CASSLAGRAQETQYF. This chain connects TRBV11-2 to TRBJ2-5; tentative D call: TRBD1 (5 bases). Germline CDR1 reads SGHAT; CDR2 reads FQNNGV. V gave up 1 base and J gave up 1 base, with 10 bases separating them. This CDR3 comprises 15 residues.

This clone showed up many times. The chain has TRBV28 and TRBJ2-1; 11 bases are shared with TRBD2. Trimming took 7 bases from V and 6 from J; bases not matched to a gene: 11. Germline-derived CDR1 and CDR2 are MDHEN and SYDVKM. The CDR3 runs 16 residues. The CDR3 sequence is CASTLSGRAPGNEQFF. The CDR3 DNA reads TGTGCCAGCACCCTTAGCGGGAGGGCTCCTGGCAATGAGCAGTTCTTC.

This clone was seen a handful of times. The chain couples TRBV1 to TRBJ2-3; the DNA was not compared with TRBD2, the D call given in the table. TRBV1 is a pseudogene locus. This CDR3 contains 19 residues. CDR3 region: CTPLPLTSGEPIKADTQYF. The CDR3 DNA reads TGCACCCCCCTCCCTCTCACTAGCGGGGAACCAATCAAGGCAGATACGCAGTATTTT.